This TCR beta chain derives from a study of blood T cell repertoires in COVID-19. The wider study: Donors in the United States, Italy and Spain gave samples during acute or convalescent COVID-19. PBMCs, B-cell-depleted T cells, or T cells were the source of the cDNA or gDNA that made up the material.

Trimming stripped 0 bases from V and 0 bases from J, with 6 bases between. Per germline, CDR1 MNHEY and CDR2 SVGAGI. This CDR3 comprises 15 residues. Authors' data handling: The assay estimated nucleated cells by amplifying reference gene primers. Measured with immunoSEQ multiplex PCR; TCRdb has only the in-frame clones, and not every one. V, J and clone size were drawn from that table, and D and trimming were deduced from the DNA. The table records roughly 240,000 clones, about 79% of them present only once. This clone was seen only a few times. The receptor's source is a middle-aged man who had recovered from COVID-19. The sequenced material came from peripheral blood. The chain is built from TRBV6-5 and TRBJ1-3; D unclear. The CDR3 loop is CASSYSRSSGNTIYF. The DNA for the CDR3 is TGTGCCAGCAGTTACTCAAGGAGCTCTGGAAACACCATATATTTT.